Sequencing of this T cell receptor beta chain was carried out in a study of Graves' ophthalmopathy and Graves' hyperthyroidism. RNA transcripts were the template, and TCR beta CDR3 regions were amplified from them. The workflow started with a first-round RT-PCR run with HTBI primers and then moved on to a second-round multiplex PCR. TCRdb independently ran MiXCR on the multiplex PCR reads; one entry per CDR3 protein. The table includes approximately 700,000 distinct CDR3 sequences, approximately 40% detected once. Trimming took off 1 base at V and 8 bases at J, with 14 bases between the two ends. Germline V gene sequence: CDR1 LNHNV, CDR2 YYDKDF (reference sequence). CDR3 length: 14 amino acids.

The sample comprised peripheral blood. J is TRBJ2-5 and V is TRBV15; D is tentatively TRBD1 or TRBD2 (6 bases each). The sequence derives from an adult man with Graves' ophthalmopathy. DNA of the CDR3: TGTGCCACCAGCAGAGTGGGGGGCCTGAACACCCAGTACTTC. Its protein product is CATSRVGGLNTQYF.